The clone carrying this T cell receptor (beta chain) was picked up a small number of times. The data belong to a study of T cells after yellow fever vaccination. On the study more broadly: Researchers used SMART-Seq v4 Ultra Low Input to prepare fractions that had low cell numbers. Broader study findings: Subsequent to the booster, the majority of primary-vaccination clones reappeared (roughly 96% CD4, 85% to 90% CD8). It was a weaker secondary response, yet one that peaked faster, at day 5 versus 15.

A single record per CDR3 protein comes from TCRdb applying MiXCR to the 5' RACE reads. The sample contains roughly 85,000 distinct CDR3 sequences, 13% of which appear only once. V was clipped by 5 bases and J by 3 bases, with 10 bases between them. The germline CDR1 and CDR2 sequences are SQVTM and ANQGSEA. CDR3 size: 12 residues. The chain recombines TRBV29-1 with TRBJ1-1, with a weak D call TRBD1 (5 bases). The sample here was CD8+ T cells not binding an NS4B(214-222) dextramer, sorted from PBMCs, taken approximately 22 days after the first yellow fever vaccination. The source is a young man who received the YFV17D yellow fever vaccine. This chain's CDR3 is CSVLGPYTEAFF. In nucleotides, the CDR3 is TGCAGCGTTCTGGGGCCCTACACTGAAGCTTTCTTT.